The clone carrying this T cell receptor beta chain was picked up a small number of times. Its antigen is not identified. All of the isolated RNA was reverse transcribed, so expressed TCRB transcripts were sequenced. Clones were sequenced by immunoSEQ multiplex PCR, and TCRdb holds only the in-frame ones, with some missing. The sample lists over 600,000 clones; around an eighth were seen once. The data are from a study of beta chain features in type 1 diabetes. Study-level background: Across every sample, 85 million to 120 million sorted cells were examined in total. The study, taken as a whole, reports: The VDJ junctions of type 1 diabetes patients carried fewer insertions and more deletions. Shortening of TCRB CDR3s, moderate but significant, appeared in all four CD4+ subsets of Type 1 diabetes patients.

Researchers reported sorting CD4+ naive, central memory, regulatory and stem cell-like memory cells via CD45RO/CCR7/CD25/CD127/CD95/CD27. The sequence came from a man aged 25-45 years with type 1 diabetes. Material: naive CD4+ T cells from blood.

In DNA, the CDR3 is TGTGCCAGCAGAACTAGCGGGGGGGCCTATGAGCAGTTCTTC. Protein: CASRTSGGAYEQFF. The chain has TRBV27 and TRBJ2-1, with 13 bases aligning to TRBD2. The V gene's germline CDR1 is MNHEY and CDR2 SMNVEV (reference sequence). CDR3 length: 14 residues. J gave up 8 bases and V 6 bases, and 4 bases lay outside the gene matches.